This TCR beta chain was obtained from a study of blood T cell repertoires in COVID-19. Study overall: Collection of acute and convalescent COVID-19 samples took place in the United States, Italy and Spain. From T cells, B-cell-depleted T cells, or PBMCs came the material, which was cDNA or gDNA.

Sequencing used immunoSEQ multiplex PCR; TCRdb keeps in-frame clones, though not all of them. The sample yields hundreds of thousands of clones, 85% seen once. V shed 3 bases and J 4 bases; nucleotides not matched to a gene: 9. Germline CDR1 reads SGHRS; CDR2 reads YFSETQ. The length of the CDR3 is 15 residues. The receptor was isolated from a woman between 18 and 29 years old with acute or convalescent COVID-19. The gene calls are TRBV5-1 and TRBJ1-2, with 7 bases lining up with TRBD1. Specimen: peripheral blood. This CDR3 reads CASSSEGDSPYGYTF. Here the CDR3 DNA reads TGCGCCAGCAGCTCGGAAGGGGACAGTCCCTATGGCTACACCTTC. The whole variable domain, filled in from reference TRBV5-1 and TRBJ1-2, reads KAGVTQTPRYLIKTRGQQVTLSCSPISGHRSVSWYQQTPGQGLQFLFEYFSETQRNKGNFPGRFSGRQFSNSRSEMNVSTLELGDSALYLCASSSEGDSPYGYTFGSGTRLTVV.